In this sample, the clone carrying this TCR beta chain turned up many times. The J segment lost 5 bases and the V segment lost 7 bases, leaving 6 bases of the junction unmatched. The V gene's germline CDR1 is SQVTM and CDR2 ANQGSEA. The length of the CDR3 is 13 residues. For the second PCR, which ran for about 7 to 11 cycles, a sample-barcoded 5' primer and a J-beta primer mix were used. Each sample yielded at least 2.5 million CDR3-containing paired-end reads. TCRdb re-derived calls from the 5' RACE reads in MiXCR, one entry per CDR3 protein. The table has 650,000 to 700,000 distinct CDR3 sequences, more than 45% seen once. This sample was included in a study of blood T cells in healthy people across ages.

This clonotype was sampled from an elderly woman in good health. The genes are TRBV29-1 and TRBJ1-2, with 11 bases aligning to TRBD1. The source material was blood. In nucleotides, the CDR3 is TGCAGCGCGTCGGACAGGGGGCTTTATGGCTACACCTTC. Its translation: CSASDRGLYGYTF.